What follows are 13 T cell receptor beta chains derived from one specimen sequenced in a study of T cells in Graves' hyperthyroidism and ophthalmopathy. RNA transcripts served as the template for amplifying TCR beta CDR3 regions. The TCR CDR3 first-round RT-PCR relied on the HTBI primer set. TCRdb ran MiXCR on the multiplex PCR reads and lists one entry per CDR3 protein. The sample contains fewer than 350,000 distinct CDR3 sequences, more than 10% of which appear only once. Sequencing used blood. All receptors come from a woman aged 25 to 45 with Graves' hyperthyroidism that later progressed to Graves' ophthalmopathy.

In this sample, this clonotype turned up many times. V usage is TRBV2 and J usage is TRBJ2-5; no definite D call. Germline CDR1 is SNHLY and CDR2 is FYNNEI. The V and J ends lost 1 base and 0 bases respectively, with 0 bases between them. The CDR3 is made up of 12 amino acids. DNA for the CDR3: TGTGCCAGCAGTGAAGACCAAGAGACCCAGTACTTC. It yields the protein CASSEDQETQYF.

Details on this clonotype: Because it lacks the conserved phenylalanine or tryptophan at the end, this CDR3 is likely a read error. J is TRBJ1-3 and V is TRBV28, with TRBD1 identical over 7 bases. The germline V gene encodes CDR1 MDHEN and CDR2 SYDVKM. The CDR3 covers 15 residues. Here the CDR3 reads CASSQGGLSGNTIYL. The CDR3 DNA follows: TGTGCCAGCAGTCAAGGGGGCCTCTCTGGAAACACAATATATCTT.

In the case of this clonotype: A clone one base away is much larger, so this may be a read error. The chain links TRBV10-3 to TRBJ1-5; 9 bases line up with TRBD1. Germline V gives CDR1 ENHRY, CDR2 SYGVKD. This CDR3 has 16 amino acids. With V trimmed by 10 bases and J by 3 bases, 13 bases remained unmatched. CDR3 bases: TGTGCCACCCTTGCCGGGACAGGGATGTCCAATCAGCCCCAGCATTTT. This gives the protein CATLAGTGMSNQPQHF.

V usage is TRBV28 and J usage is TRBJ1-1, with 9 nucleotides matching TRBD1. This CDR3 has 15 amino acids. The V gene's germline CDR1 is MDHEN and CDR2 SYDVKM. Trimming took 5 bases from V and 3 from J; bases not matched to a gene: 7. Here the CDR3 DNA reads TGTGCCAGCAGTACCCCCGGGACAGGGCACACTGAAGCTTTCTTT. This translates into CASSTPGTGHTEAFF.

The chain employs TRBV9 and TRBJ1-3; D is unresolved. V gave up 0 bases and J gave up 1 base, with 8 bases separating them. The germline V gene encodes CDR1 SGDLS and CDR2 YYNGEE. CDR3 length: 15 amino acids. The CDR3 here is CASSVEMGSGNTIYF. The DNA of the CDR3 is TGTGCCAGCAGCGTAGAAATGGGGTCTGGAAACACCATATATTTT. Complete variable domain (other parts from reference TRBV9 and TRBJ1-3): DSGVTQTPKHLITATGQRVTLRCSPRSGDLSVYWYQQSLDQGLQFLIQYYNGEERAKGNILERFSAQQFPDLHSELNLSSLELGDSALYFCASSVEMGSGNTIYFGEGSWLTVV.

The sample holds many counts of this clonotype. The V call is TRBV7-9, the J call TRBJ1-1; perhaps TRBD1 as D (5 bases). V shed 5 bases and J shed 8 bases, with 12 bases lying between them. The CDR3 covers 12 residues. Germline V lookup: CDR1 SEHNR, CDR2 FQNEAQ (reference sequence). CDR3 loop: CASSRGAAEAFF. CDR3 DNA sequence: TGTGCCAGCAGCCGTGGGGCAGCAGAAGCTTTCTTT.

This clonotype was seen ten or more times. The gene calls are TRBV6-1 and TRBJ1-5; TRBD1 matches at 9 bases. The CDR3 is made up of 17 amino acids. The ends lost 6 bases at V and 2 bases at J; junction bases unmatched: 11. The germline gives CDR1 MNHNS, CDR2 SASEGT. CDR3 loop: CASSLRPRDRGNQPQHF. The CDR3 coding sequence is TGTGCCAGCAGCCTCCGGCCCCGGGACAGGGGCAATCAGCCCCAGCATTTT.

This clonotype was seen many times. The chain has TRBV6-2 or TRBV6-3 and TRBJ1-5, with a weak D call TRBD1 (5 bases). CDR3 length: 18 amino acids. Trimming took 5 bases from V and 9 from J, leaving 29 bases between them. Germline loops: CDR1 MNHEY, CDR2 SVGEGT. CDR3: CASSPPPLGPKGDRPQHF. The CDR3, as DNA: TGTGCCAGCAGTCCACCACCCCTGGGCCCGAAAGGGGATCGGCCCCAGCATTTT.

This clonotype was counted many times. The rearrangement links TRBV11-3 to TRBJ1-1; TRBD1 matches at 9 bases. V shed 5 bases and J 9 bases; nucleotides not matched to a gene: 4. The CDR3 is 12 amino acids. Germline values: CDR1 SGHNT, CDR2 YENEEA. CDR3 sequence: CASSTGTGKAFF. As DNA, the CDR3 is TGTGCCAGCAGCACCGGGACAGGGAAAGCTTTCTTT.

This clonotype has ten or more counts. CDR3 protein: CASSPGLVTEQYF. The CDR3 coding sequence is TGTGCCAGCAGCCCAGGACTAGTCACCGAGCAGTACTTC. The chain recombines TRBV7-9 with TRBJ2-7; 7 nucleotides line up with TRBD2. This CDR3 is 13 amino acids long. Looked up from germline, CDR1 is SEHNR and CDR2 is FQNEAQ (reference sequence). Trimming cost V 5 bases and J 6 bases; bases outside gene matches: 7.

This clonotype was counted at least ten times. J is TRBJ1-5 and V is TRBV27, with D possibly matching TRBD1 (6 bases). The CDR3 consists of 14 residues. Trimming removed 6 bases from V and 1 base from J, with 10 bases in between. Germline CDR1 is MNHEY and CDR2 is SMNVEV (reference sequence). CDR3 protein: CASSQGGSNQPQHF. CDR3 sequence (DNA): TGTGCCAGCAGCCAAGGGGGGAGCAATCAGCCCCAGCATTTT.

This clonotype has at least ten counts. V usage is TRBV6-2 or TRBV6-3 and J usage is TRBJ2-1; 7 nucleotides align to TRBD2. Trimming took 4 bases from V and 3 from J; bases not matched to a gene: 9. Germline V lookup: CDR1 MNHEY, CDR2 SVGEGT. There are 16 residues in the CDR3. The CDR3 spells CASSSGRGGDYNEQFF. DNA of the CDR3: TGTGCCAGCAGTTCCGGAAGGGGAGGGGACTACAATGAGCAGTTCTTC.

The chain joins TRBV27 to TRBJ2-1; 9 bases agree with TRBD2. Germline V gene sequence: CDR1 MNHEY, CDR2 SMNVEV (reference sequence). With 5 bases clipped from V and 3 bases from J, the junction kept 8 bases outside the gene matches. The CDR3 totals 16 residues. The CDR3 DNA sequence: TGTGCCAGCAGTCGGCTTAGCGGGAGAGGCTACAATGAGCAGTTCTTC. Translating it yields CASSRLSGRGYNEQFF.